Listed here are 18 T cell receptor beta chains from one sample, sequenced in a study of early T cells in non-severe SARS-CoV-2 infection. TCRdb ran MiXCR on the 5' RACE reads and lists one entry per CDR3 protein. The data hold approximately 34,000 distinct CDR3 sequences, with about 5.2% observed a single time. The material sequenced was whole blood, taken at baseline. These receptors all stem from an adult who was a healthcare worker with PCR-confirmed SARS-CoV-2 infection or an uninfected control (not recorded which).

This clonotype was seen repeatedly, ten times or more. The chain links TRBV28 to TRBJ1-2, with 7 nucleotides matching TRBD1. Germline-derived CDR1 and CDR2 are MDHEN and SYDVKM. J gave up 3 bases and V 11 bases, and 9 bases lay outside the gene matches. The CDR3 runs 13 residues. The CDR3 bases are TGTGCCGCAGAAACAGGGGATTACTATGGCTACACCTTC. Translation gives CAAETGDYYGYTF.

At least ten counts were recorded for this clonotype. The chain links TRBV10-3 to TRBJ2-1; 7 bases map to TRBD1. CDR1 and CDR2 (germline): ENHRY, SYGVKD. CDR3 length: 14 amino acids. The trim removed 7 bases at V and 5 bases at J, leaving 8 bases unmatched. The CDR3 is CAIKDGQDNNEQFF. DNA for the CDR3: TGTGCCATCAAAGACGGACAGGACAACAATGAGCAGTTCTTC.

This clonotype was counted at least ten times. The chain links TRBV20-1 to TRBJ2-3, with D unresolved. Trimming shortened V by 5 bases and J by 3 bases, and 12 bases separated the two germline ends. Looked up from germline, CDR1 is DFQATT and CDR2 is SNEGSKA (reference sequence). The CDR3 is 13 residues long. The CDR3 DNA reads TGCAGTGCTGGACGATCCGAAACAGATACGCAGTATTTT. This codes for CSAGRSETDTQYF.

Comment on this clonotype: The junction departs from germline at one end; a sequencing error may be responsible. The chain employs TRBV13 and TRBJ2-1; 10 nucleotides align to TRBD2. The CDR3 totals 16 residues. In germline, CDR1 is PRHDT, CDR2 FYEKMQ (reference sequence). The CDR3, as DNA: TGTGCCAGCAGCTCTTTAGCGGGAGGACCCTACAATGAGCAGTCCTTC. This codes for CASSSLAGGPYNEQSF.

In its sample, this clonotype was seen many times. The CDR3 here is CASSYERGDGYTF. The CDR3 DNA reads TGTGCCAGCAGTTACGAGAGGGGAGATGGCTACACCTTC. The V and J genes are TRBV6-5 and TRBJ1-2; tentatively, D is TRBD1 (5 bases). This CDR3 region has 13 residues. The V and J ends lost 2 bases and 6 bases respectively, with 10 bases between them. The germline CDR1 and CDR2 sequences are MNHEY and SVGAGI.

This clonotype came up a few times. The rearrangement links TRBV30 to TRBJ2-3, with a tentative D call TRBD2 (6 bases). This CDR3 has 15 amino acids. Germline lookup yields CDR1 GTSNPN and CDR2 SVGIG (reference sequence). Trimming left V 2 bases short and J 4 bases short, with 16 bases between. CDR3 DNA: TGTGCCTGGAGTTTTCACGGAGGGCCCCCAGATACGCAGTATTTT. Translation gives CAWSFHGGPPDTQYF.

Many counts were recorded for this clonotype. This rearrangement joins TRBV7-3 to TRBJ2-7; D uncertain. Trimming removed 2 bases from V and 3 bases from J, with 8 bases in between. In germline, CDR1 is SGHTA, CDR2 FQGTGA. The CDR3 consists of 13 residues. In nucleotides, the CDR3 is TGTGCCAGCAGCTTACTTGGCAACTACGAGCAGTACTTC. This encodes CASSLLGNYEQYF.

The sample holds many counts of this clonotype. This rearrangement joins TRBV6-2 or TRBV6-3 to TRBJ2-7; D gene ambiguous. Looked up from germline, CDR1 is MNHEY and CDR2 is SVGEGT. V was pared by 4 bases and J by 2 bases, with 12 bases between. The CDR3 loop spans 14 amino acids. Written as DNA, the CDR3 is TGTGCCAGCAGTTCCCTAAAGGACGCCTACGAGCAGTACGTC. It translates to CASSSLKDAYEQYV.

This clonotype was observed many times. This chain links TRBV11-2 with TRBJ2-5; possibly TRBD2 for D (6 bases). Trimming stripped 2 bases from V and 4 bases from J, with 17 bases between. The CDR3 sequence is 16 residues long. Germline loops: CDR1 SGHAT, CDR2 FQNNGV. The CDR3 region has the DNA TGTGCCAGCAGCTTAAGGAGTGGCGGGATGAGAGAGACCCAGTACTTC. Translating gives CASSLRSGGMRETQYF.

This clonotype was seen many times. The gene calls are TRBV6-5 and TRBJ1-1; D might be TRBD1 (5 bases). The V end lost 7 bases, the J end lost 2 bases, and 11 bases lay between the germline ends. CDR3 length equals 13 residues. Germline lookup yields CDR1 MNHEY and CDR2 SVGAGI. The CDR3 region is CASTRQPNTEAFF. In DNA form, the CDR3 reads TGTGCCAGCACCCGACAGCCTAACACTGAAGCTTTCTTT.

In its sample, this clonotype was seen a few times. This CDR3 reads CSASGQDLAEQYF. CDR3 coding DNA: TGCAGTGCGAGCGGACAGGACCTCGCCGAGCAGTACTTC. V gene TRBV20-1 combines with J gene TRBJ2-7, with 7 bases lining up with TRBD1. From germline, CDR1 is DFQATT and CDR2 SNEGSKA (reference sequence). Unmatched junction bases numbered 11, after V lost 6 bases and J lost 6 bases. The CDR3 has 13 amino acids.

This clonotype was picked up many times. The chain links TRBV10-3 to TRBJ1-1; D gene ambiguous. Trimming removed 5 bases from V and 0 bases from J, with 10 bases in between. CDR3 length: 14 residues. Per germline, CDR1 ENHRY and CDR2 SYGVKD. CDR3 coding DNA: TGTGCCATCAGTAAACAGTCCTTGAACACTGAAGCTTTCTTT. Amino acid sequence: CAISKQSLNTEAFF.

The chain recombines TRBV28 with TRBJ2-7, with D perhaps TRBD1 or TRBD2 (5 bases each). The CDR3 totals 14 residues. Germline CDR1 reads MDHEN; CDR2 reads SYDVKM. V was pared by 4 bases and J by 9 bases, with 19 bases between. The DNA for the CDR3 is TGTGCCAGCAGTTCGCCCGGGACGGCCGGCGGGCAGTACTTC. Its protein product is CASSSPGTAGGQYF.

This clonotype appeared many times. The chain couples TRBV25-1 to TRBJ1-1; D is possibly TRBD1 (5 bases). This CDR3 comprises 19 residues. Germline V gene sequence: CDR1 MGHDK, CDR2 SYGVNS. The ends were cut back, 8 bases at V and 0 bases at J, with 28 bases in the middle. The CDR3 protein is CASSPYDFYGDDVNTEAFF. The CDR3 DNA reads TGTGCCAGCTCCCCCTACGACTTCTACGGGGACGACGTGAACACTGAAGCTTTCTTT.

In this sample, this clonotype turned up many times. The chain has TRBV20-1 and TRBJ2-5; D is perhaps TRBD1 or TRBD2 (5 bases each). The length of the CDR3 is 15 residues. From germline, CDR1 is DFQATT and CDR2 SNEGSKA (reference sequence). Trimming took off 5 bases at V and 7 bases at J, with 23 bases between the two ends. The CDR3 region has the DNA TGCAGTGCTGAAGGGACCCCAACATTTACGGGGACCCAGTACTTC. Encoded protein: CSAEGTPTFTGTQYF.

V is TRBV3-1 and J is TRBJ2-5; TRBD2 agrees at 10 bases. This CDR3 is built from 16 residues. Germline V lookup: CDR1 LGHDT, CDR2 YNNKEL (reference sequence). The V segment lost 2 bases and the J segment 4 bases; nucleotides outside the gene matches: 7. The CDR3 region is CASSQRSGRARETQYF. The DNA for the CDR3 is TGTGCCAGCAGCCAAAGGAGCGGGAGGGCCCGAGAGACCCAGTACTTC.

In this sample, this clonotype turned up many times. The rearrangement uses TRBV7-6 and TRBJ2-2; D is uncertain. Trimming left V 2 bases short and J 7 bases short, with 8 bases between. This CDR3 has 13 amino acids. The germline CDR1 and CDR2 sequences are SGHVS and FNYEAQ. CDR3 region: CASSLSTVGELFF. The CDR3 DNA follows: TGTGCCAGCAGCTTATCGACGGTCGGGGAGCTGTTTTTT.

This clonotype was seen many times. The J gene is TRBJ1-3, the V gene TRBV12-3 or TRBV12-4; D is uncertain. The CDR3 has 16 amino acids. The ends were cut back, 3 bases at V and 0 bases at J, with 12 bases in the middle. This chain's CDR3 is CASSFGGRSSGNTIYF. In DNA, the CDR3 is TGTGCCAGCAGTTTCGGTGGCCGCTCCTCTGGAAACACCATATATTTT.